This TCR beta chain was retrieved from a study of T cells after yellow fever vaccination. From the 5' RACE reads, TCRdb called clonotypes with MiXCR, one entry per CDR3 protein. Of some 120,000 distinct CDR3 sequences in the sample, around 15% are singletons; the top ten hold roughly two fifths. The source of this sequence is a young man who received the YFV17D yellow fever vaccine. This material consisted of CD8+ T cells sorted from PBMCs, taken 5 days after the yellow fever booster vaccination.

CDR3 nucleotide sequence: TGTGCCAGCAGCTCGTTGCGCATCCCGCGGGGGCAGTACTTC. Translation: CASSSLRIPRGQYF. This chain links TRBV7-8 with TRBJ2-7, with a possible D match to TRBD2 (6 bases). The CDR3 has 14 amino acids. CDR1 and CDR2 (germline): SGHVS, FQNEAQ. V was clipped by 4 bases and J by 9 bases, with 19 bases between them.